The present TCR beta chain was sequenced within a study of response to subunit inactivated influenza vaccine. This clonotype was detected many times. Its cognate antigen is unknown. The CDR3 covers 13 residues. The germline gives CDR1 DFQATT, CDR2 SNEGSKA (reference sequence). Between the trimmed V and J ends, which lost 7 bases and 7 bases, there was a span of 17 bases. From the RT-PCR reads, TCRdb called clonotypes with MiXCR, one entry per CDR3 protein. The profile shows 650,000 to 700,000 distinct CDR3 sequences, about a sixth of them singletons. Whole-study findings and limits: Authors suggested each seasonal influenza vaccination recruits few new T cells.

Sequenced here: PBMCs from blood, sampled approximately 12 days after vaccination. This clonotype was sampled from a man over 45 who received an inactivated influenza vaccine. V and J are TRBV20-1 and TRBJ2-1, with D hard to call. The CDR3 region has the DNA TGCAGTGGTGGAGATTGGGGAACTAATGAGCAGTTCTTC. Encoded protein: CSGGDWGTNEQFF.